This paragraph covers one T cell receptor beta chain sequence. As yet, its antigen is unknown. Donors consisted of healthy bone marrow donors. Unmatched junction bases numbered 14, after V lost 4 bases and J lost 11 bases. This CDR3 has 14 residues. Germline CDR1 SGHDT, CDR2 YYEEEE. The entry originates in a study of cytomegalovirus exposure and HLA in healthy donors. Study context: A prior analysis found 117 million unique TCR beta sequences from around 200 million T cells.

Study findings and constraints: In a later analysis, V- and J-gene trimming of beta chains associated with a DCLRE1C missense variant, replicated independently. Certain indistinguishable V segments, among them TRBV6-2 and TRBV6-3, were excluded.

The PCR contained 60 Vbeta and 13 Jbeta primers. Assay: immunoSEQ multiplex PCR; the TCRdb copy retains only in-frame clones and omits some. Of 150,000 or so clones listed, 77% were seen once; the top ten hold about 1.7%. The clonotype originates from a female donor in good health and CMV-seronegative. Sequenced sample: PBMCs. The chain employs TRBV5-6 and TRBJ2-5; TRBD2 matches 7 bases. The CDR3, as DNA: TGTGCCAGCAGCCAAACTGGACCCGCGGGGGATCAGTACTTC. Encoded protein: CASSQTGPAGDQYF.